This is a list of T cell receptor beta chains from one sample in a study of blood T cell repertoires in COVID-19. Assay: immunoSEQ multiplex PCR; the TCRdb copy retains only in-frame clones and omits some. This sample carries a few hundred thousand clones, more than 75% of them seen once, and the ten largest clones take 0.99%. The sample comprised peripheral blood. The origin of the receptors is a woman in her thirties or forties who had recovered from COVID-19. The CDR3 runs from the conserved cysteine through the conserved F or W. Expanded clones get a size class; other rows say once, few or many, or leave the size out.

J	V	size	CDR3
TRBJ2-5	TRBV5-8	NA	CASTSVVETQYF
TRBJ2-1	TRBV9	NA	CASSASGTNYYNEQFF
TRBJ1-6	TRBV28	NA	CASNPGGGRRRSPLHF
TRBJ1-4	TRBV29-1	once	CSARRGGDQKLFF
TRBJ2-1	TRBV7-3	NA	CASRPRQGYNEQFF
TRBJ1-3	TRBV2	NA	CASTRGRGQDTIYF
TRBJ1-5	TRBV30	NA	CAWRPGGPNQPQHF
TRBJ2-1	TRBV30	NA	CAWSGGQGVGYNEQFF
TRBJ1-3	TRBV5-6	NA	CASSLSGTGLVNTIYF
TRBJ2-2	TRBV2	NA	CASSADRANTGELFF
TRBJ1-3	TRBV19	NA	CASSPRDTIYF
TRBJ2-2	TRBV18	NA	CASSPGGHTNTGELFF
TRBJ1-1	TRBV6-1	few	CASSSPGQVNTEAFF
TRBJ1-5	TRBV18	few	CASSPPGGPNSNQPQHF
TRBJ1-1	TRBV10-3	NA	CAISPERSEAFF
TRBJ1-2	TRBV10-3	NA	CAISDPDRLGGYTF
TRBJ1-1	TRBV7-9	NA	CASSGTGGSRNTKAFF
TRBJ2-7	TRBV4-2	NA	CASSGRTSGSYEQYF
TRBJ2-3	TRBV3-1/TRBV3-2	NA	CASSRRTLAGEGTQYF
TRBJ2-1	TRBV2	NA	CASSEAPYNEQFF
TRBJ1-2	TRBV7-6	NA	CASSGLGRNYGYTF
TRBJ2-5	TRBV7-2	NA	CASSFKFSGPEETQYF